This T cell receptor beta chain is drawn from a study of beta chain features in type 1 diabetes. This clone has just a few counts. Antigen: not known. Stem cell-like memory, regulatory, central memory and naive CD4+ cells were sorted via CD45RO/CCR7/CD25/CD127/CD95/CD27. Germline CDR1 and CDR2: LGHNA and YSLEER. Trimming took 0 bases from V and 0 from J, leaving 8 bases between them. This CDR3 comprises 15 residues. cDNA synthesis used the whole RNA isolate, giving expressed TCRB sequences. Clones were sequenced by immunoSEQ multiplex PCR, and TCRdb holds only the in-frame ones, with some missing. The sample consists of about 250,000 clones, less than 15% of them appearing once. Study-wide findings and caveats: Moderately but significantly shorter TCRB CDR3s were found in Type 1 diabetes patients in all four CD4+ subsets. Comparison showed that naive, central memory and Treg TCRB repertoires appeared more similar among patients than among healthy donors.

The sequenced sample consisted of naive CD4+ T cells from blood. The clonotype comes from a woman in her thirties or forties in good health. The chain has TRBV4-3 and TRBJ1-2, with no clear D. CDR3 in amino acids: CASSQDARPNYGYTF. Written as DNA, the CDR3 is TGCGCCAGCAGCCAAGATGCCAGGCCTAACTATGGCTACACCTTC.